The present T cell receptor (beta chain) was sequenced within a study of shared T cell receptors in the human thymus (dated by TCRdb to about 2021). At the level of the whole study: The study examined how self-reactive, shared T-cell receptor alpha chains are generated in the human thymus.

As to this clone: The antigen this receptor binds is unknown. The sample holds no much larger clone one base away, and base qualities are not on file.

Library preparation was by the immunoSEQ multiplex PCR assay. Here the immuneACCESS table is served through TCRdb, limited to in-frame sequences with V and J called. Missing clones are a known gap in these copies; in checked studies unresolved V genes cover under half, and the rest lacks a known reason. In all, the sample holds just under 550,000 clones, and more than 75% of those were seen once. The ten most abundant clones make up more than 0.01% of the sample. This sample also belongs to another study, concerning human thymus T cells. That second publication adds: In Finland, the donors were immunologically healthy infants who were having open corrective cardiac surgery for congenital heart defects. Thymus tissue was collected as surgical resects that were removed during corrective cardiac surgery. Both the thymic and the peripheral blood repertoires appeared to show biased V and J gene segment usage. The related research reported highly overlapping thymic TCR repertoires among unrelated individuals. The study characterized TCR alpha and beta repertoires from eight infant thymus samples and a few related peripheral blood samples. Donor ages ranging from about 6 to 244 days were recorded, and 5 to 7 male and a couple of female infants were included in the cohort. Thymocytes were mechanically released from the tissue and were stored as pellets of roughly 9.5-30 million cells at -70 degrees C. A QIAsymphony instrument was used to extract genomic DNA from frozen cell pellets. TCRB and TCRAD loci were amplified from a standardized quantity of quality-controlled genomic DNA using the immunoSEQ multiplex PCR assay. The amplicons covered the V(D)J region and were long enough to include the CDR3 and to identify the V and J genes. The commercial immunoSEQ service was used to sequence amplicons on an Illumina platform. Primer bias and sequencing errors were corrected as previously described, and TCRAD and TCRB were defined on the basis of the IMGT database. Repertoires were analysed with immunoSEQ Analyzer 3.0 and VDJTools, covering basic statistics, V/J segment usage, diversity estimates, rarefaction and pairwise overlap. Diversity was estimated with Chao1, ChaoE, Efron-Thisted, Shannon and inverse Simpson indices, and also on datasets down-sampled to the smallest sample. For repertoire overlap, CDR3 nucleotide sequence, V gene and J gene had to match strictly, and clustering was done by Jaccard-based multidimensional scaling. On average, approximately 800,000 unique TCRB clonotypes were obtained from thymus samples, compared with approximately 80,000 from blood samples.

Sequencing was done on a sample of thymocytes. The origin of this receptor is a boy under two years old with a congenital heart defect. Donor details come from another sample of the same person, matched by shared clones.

In nucleotide form, the sequence is TGTGCCAGCAGCGTAGACTCCTTCGGCAGGGGAGATGGCTACACCTTC. It specifies CASSVDSFGRGDGYTF. Recombination joined TRBV9 with TRBJ1-2; TRBD1 is a possible D gene, resting on 6 matching bases. From the germline V gene, CDR1 is SGDLS and CDR2 is YYNGEE. V gives up 0 bases and J gives up 6 bases, and the segment between their germline ends measures 18 bases. From cysteine to phenylalanine, the CDR3 is 16 amino acids long. Only CDR3 DNA is held: 48 bases, read in frame from base 1.